This T cell receptor beta chain emerged from a study of a mutant IDH1 vaccine in newly diagnosed glioma. This clone came up a few times. Its antigen is unknown. Clones were sequenced by immunoSEQ multiplex PCR, and TCRdb holds only the in-frame ones, with some missing. The table shows 50,000 to 70,000 clones, with about 73% occurring only once. The sample's time point: week 35, safety follow-up. It was 300 ug of mutant IDH1 20-mer peptide that made up each vaccine dose, given with topical imiquimod. Germline V CDR1 and CDR2: SQVTM, ANQGSEA. Deletions cut 5 bases from V and 7 bases from J, with 12 bases between. This CDR3 has 12 residues.

The sequencing used PBMCs, collected from a glioma patient whose treatment included an IDH1 peptide vaccine. The rearrangement joins TRBV29-1 to TRBJ2-4; D possibly matches TRBD1 or TRBD2 (5 bases each). The TCR sequence derives from a man aged 50 to 60 with glioma. CDR3 in DNA: TGCAGCGTTAGACGGGACGATAACATTCAGTACTTC. Protein sequence: CSVRRDDNIQYF.